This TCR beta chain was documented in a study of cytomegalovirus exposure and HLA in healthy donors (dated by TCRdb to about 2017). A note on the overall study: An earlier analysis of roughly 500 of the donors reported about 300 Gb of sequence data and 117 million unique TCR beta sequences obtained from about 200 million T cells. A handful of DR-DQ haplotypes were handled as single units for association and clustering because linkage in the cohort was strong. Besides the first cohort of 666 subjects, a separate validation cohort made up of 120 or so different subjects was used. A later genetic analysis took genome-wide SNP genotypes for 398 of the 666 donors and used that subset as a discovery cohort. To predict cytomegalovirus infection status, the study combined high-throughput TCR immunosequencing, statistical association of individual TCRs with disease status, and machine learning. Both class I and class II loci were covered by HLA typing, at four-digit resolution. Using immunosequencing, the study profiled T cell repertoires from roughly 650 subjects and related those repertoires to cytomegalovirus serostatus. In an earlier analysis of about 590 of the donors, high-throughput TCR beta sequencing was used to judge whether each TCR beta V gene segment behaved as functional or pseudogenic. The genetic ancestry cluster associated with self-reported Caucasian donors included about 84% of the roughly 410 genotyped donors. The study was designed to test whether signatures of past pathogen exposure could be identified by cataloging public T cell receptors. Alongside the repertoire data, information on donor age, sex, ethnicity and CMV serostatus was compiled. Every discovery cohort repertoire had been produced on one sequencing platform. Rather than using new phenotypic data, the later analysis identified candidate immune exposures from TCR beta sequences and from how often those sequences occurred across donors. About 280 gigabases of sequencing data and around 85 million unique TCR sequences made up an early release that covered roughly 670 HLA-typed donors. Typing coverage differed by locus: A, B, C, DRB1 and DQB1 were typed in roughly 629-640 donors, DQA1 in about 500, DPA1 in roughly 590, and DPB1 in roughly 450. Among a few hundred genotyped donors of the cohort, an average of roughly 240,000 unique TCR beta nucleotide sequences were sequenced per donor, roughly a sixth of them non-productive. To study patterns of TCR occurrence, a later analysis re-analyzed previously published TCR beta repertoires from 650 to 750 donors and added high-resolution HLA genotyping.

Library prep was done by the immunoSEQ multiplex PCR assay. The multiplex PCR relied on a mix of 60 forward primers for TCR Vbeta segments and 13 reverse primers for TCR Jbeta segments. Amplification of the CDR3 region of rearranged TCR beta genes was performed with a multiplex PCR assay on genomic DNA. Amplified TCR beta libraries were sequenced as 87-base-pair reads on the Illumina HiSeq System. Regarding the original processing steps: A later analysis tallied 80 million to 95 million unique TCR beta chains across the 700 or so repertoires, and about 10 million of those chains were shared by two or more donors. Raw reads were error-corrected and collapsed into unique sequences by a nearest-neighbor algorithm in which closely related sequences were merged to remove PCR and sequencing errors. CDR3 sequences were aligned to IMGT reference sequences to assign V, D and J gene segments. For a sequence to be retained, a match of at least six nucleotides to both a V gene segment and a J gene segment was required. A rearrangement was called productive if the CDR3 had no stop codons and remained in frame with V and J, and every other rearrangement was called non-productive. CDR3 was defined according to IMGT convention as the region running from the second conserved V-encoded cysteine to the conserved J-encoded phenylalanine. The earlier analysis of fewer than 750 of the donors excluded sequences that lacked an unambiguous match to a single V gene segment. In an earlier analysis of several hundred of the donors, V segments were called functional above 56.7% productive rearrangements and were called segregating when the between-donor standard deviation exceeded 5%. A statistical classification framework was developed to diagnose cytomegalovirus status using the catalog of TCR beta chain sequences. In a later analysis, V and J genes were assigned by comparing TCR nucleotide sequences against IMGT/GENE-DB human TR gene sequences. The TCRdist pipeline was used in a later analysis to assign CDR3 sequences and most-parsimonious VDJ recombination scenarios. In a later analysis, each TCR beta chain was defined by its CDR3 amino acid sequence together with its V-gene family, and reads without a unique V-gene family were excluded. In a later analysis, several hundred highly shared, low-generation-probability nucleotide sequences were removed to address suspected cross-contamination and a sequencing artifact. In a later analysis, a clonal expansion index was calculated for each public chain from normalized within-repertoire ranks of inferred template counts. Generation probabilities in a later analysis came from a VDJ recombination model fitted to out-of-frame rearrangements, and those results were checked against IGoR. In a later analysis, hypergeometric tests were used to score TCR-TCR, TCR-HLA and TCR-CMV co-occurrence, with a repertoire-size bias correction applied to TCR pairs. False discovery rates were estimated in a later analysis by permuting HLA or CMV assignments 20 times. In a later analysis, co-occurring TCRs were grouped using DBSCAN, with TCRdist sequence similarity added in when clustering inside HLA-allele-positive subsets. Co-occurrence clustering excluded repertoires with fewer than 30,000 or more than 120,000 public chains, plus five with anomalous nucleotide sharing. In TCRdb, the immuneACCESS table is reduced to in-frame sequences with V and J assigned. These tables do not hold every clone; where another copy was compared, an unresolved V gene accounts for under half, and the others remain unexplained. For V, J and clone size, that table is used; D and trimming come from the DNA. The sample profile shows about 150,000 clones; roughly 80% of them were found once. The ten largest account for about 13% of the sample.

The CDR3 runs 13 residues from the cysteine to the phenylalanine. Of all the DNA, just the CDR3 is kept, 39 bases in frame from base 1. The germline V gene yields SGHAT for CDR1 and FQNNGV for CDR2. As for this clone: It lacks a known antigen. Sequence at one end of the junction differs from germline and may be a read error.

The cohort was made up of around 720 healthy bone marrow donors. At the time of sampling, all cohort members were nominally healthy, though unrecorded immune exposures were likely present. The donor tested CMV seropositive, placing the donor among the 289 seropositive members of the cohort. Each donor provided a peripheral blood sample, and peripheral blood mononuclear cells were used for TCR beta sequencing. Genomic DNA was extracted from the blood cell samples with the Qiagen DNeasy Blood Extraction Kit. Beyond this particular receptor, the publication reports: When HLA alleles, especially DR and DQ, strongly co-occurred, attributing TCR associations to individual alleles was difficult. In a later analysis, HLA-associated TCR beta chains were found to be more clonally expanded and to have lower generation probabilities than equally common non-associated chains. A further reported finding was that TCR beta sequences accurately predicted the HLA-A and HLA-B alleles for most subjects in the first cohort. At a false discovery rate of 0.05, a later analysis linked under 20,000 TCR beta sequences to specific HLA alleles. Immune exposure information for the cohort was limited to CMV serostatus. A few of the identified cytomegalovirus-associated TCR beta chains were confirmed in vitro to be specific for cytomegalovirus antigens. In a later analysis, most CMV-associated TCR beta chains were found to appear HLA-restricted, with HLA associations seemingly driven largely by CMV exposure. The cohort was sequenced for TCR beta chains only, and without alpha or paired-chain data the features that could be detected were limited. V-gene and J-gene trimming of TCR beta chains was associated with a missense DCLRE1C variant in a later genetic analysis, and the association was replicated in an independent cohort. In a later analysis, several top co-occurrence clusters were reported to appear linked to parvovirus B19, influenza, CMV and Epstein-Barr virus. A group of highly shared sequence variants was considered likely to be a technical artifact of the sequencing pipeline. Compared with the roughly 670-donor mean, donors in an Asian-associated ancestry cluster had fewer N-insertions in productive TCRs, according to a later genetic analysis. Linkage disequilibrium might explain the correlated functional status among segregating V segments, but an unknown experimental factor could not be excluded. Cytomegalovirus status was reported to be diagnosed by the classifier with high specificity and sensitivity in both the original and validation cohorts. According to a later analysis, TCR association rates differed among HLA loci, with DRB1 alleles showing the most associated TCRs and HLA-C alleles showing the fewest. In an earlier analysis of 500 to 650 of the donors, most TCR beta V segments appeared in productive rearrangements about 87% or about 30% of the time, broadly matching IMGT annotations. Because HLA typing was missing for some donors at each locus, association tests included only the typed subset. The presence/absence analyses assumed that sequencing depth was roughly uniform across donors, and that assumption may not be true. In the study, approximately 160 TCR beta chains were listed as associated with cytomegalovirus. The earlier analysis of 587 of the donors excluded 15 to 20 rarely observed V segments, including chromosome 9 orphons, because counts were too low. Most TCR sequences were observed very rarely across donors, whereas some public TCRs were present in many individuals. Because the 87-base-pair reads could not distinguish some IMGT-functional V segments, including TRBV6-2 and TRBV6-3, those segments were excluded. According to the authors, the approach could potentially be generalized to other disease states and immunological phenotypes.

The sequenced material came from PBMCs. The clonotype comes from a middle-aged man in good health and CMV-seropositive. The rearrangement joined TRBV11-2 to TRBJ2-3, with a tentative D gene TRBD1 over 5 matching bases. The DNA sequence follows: TGTGCCAGCAGCGCCAGGGTCAGAGATGCGCAGTATTTT. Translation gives CASSARVRDAQYF.